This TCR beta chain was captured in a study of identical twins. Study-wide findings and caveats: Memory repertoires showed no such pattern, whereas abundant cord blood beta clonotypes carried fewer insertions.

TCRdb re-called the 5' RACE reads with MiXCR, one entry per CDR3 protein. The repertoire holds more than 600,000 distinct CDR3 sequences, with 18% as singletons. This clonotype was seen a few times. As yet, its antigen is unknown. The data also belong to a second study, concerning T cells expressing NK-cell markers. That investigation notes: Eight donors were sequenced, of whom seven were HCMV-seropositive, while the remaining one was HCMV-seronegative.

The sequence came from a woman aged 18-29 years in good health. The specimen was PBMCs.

The CDR3 reads CASDLSGIPDASTDTQYF. For the CDR3, the DNA is TGTGCCAGCGATCTTTCCGGCATTCCCGACGCTAGCACAGATACGCAGTATTTT. The chain carries TRBV6-2 or TRBV6-3 and TRBJ2-3, with D uncertain. CDR3 length: 18 amino acids. Germline assignment: CDR1 MNHEY and CDR2 SVGEGT. With 8 bases removed from V and 0 bases from J, the gap between germline ends came to 24 bases.